This T cell receptor beta chain comes out of a study of blood T cells in healthy people across ages. Germline CDR1 reads SNHLY; CDR2 reads FYNNEI. This CDR3 region has 11 residues. Next came a second PCR, run for about 6 to 12 cycles, which used a sample-barcoded 5' primer along with a J-beta primer mix. TCRdb re-derived calls from the 5' RACE reads in MiXCR, one entry per CDR3 protein. This sample has approximately 730,000 distinct CDR3 sequences; about 42% occur once, and the top ten carry around a fifth. Every donor gave approximately 10 milliliters of peripheral blood. The material sequenced was blood. This chain connects TRBV2 to TRBJ2-5; weak D call: TRBD1 (6 bases). The J call is in doubt because the DNA end fits TRBJ2-7 better. This TCR was sampled from a woman aged 55-69 years in good health. CDR3 residues: CATNRDYEQYF. CDR3 DNA: TGTGCCACAAACAGGGACTACGAGCAGTACTTC.